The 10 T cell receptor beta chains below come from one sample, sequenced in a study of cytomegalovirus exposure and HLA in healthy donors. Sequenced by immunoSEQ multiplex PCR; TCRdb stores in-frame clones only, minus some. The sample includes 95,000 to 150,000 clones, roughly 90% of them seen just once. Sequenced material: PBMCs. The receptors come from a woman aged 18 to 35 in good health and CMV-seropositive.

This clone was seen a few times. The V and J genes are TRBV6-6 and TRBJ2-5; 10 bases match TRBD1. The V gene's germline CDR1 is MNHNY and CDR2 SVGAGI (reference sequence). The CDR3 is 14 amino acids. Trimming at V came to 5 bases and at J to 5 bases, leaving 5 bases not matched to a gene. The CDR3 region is CASSRQGAGETQYF. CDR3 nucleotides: TGTGCCAGCAGTCGACAGGGGGCCGGGGAGACCCAGTACTTC.

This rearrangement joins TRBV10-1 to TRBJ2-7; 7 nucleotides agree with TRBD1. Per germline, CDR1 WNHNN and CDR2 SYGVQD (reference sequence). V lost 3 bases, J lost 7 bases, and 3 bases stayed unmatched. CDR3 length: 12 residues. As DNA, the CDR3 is TGCGCCAGCAGTGAACAGGGGTCGGAGCAGTACTTC. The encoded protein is CASSEQGSEQYF.

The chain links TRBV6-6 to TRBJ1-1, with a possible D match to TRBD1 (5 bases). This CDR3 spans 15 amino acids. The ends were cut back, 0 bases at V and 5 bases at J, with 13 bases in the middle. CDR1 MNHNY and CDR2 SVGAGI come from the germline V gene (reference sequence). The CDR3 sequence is CASSYSPDGGTEAFF. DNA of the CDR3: TGTGCCAGCAGTTACTCTCCGGACGGGGGTACTGAAGCTTTCTTT.

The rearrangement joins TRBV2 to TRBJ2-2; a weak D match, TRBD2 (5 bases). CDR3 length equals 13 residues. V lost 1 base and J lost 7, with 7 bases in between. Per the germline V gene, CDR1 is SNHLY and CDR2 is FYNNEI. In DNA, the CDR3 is TGTGCCAGCAGTGAAGGGGAGATCGGGGAGCTGTTTTTT. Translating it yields CASSEGEIGELFF.

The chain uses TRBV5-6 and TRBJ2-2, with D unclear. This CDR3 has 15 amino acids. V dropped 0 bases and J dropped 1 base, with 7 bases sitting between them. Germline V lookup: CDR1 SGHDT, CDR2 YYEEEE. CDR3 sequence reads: CASSLGQVNTGELFF. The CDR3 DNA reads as TGTGCCAGCAGCTTGGGGCAGGTGAACACCGGGGAGCTGTTTTTT.

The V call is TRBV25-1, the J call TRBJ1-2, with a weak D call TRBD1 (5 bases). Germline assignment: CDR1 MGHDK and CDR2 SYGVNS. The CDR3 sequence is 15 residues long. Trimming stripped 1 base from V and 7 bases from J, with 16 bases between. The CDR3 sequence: CASSESTGRAGGYTF. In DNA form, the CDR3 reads TGTGCCAGCAGTGAATCAACCGGCAGGGCTGGTGGCTACACCTTC.

In nucleotides, the CDR3 is TGTGCCAGTGGTCAGGGGGTTAACACAGATACGCAGTATTTT. Translated, it gives CASGQGVNTDTQYF. The rearrangement joins TRBV19 to TRBJ2-3, with TRBD1 identical over 7 bases. CDR3 length equals 14 residues. Trimming cost V 8 bases and J 2 bases; bases outside gene matches: 7. Germline CDR1 and CDR2: LNHDA and SQIVND (reference sequence).

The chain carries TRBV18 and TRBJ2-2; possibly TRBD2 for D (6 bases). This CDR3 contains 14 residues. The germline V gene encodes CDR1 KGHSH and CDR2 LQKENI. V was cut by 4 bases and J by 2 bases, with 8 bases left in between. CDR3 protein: CASSQGLNTGELFF. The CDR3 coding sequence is TGTGCCAGCTCACAGGGACTCAACACCGGGGAGCTGTTTTTT.

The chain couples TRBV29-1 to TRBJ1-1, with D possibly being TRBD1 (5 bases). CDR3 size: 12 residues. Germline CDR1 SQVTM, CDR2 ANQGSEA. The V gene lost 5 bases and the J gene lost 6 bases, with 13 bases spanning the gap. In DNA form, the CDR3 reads TGCAGCGTTCTCGAGCAGGGTGCTGAAGCTTTCTTT. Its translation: CSVLEQGAEAFF.

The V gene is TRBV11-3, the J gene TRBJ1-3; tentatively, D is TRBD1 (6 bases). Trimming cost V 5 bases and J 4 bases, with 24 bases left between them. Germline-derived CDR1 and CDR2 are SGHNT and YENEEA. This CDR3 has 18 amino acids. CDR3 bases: TGTGCCAGCAGCCATACGAAAATCCCAGGGGACCAGGGAAACACCATATATTTT. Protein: CASSHTKIPGDQGNTIYF.